This T cell receptor beta chain came from a study of blood T cell repertoires in COVID-19. Overall study context: The cDNA or gDNA used as material had been derived from T cells, B-cell-depleted T cells, or PBMCs.

Produced via immunoSEQ multiplex PCR; TCRdb's table is partial and in-frame only. The sample gives 200,000 or so clones, about 85% of which show up once; roughly 18% is in the top ten. Per germline, CDR1 SGHTA and CDR2 FQGTGA. The junction had 8 bases not matched to a gene; V was cut back by 2 bases and J by 2 bases. This CDR3 region has 17 residues. Material for sequencing was peripheral blood. This TCR was sampled from a person aged 70 to 85 with COVID-19, enrolled during active disease. The chain couples TRBV7-3 to TRBJ2-1, with 8 bases fitting TRBD2. CDR3 amino acids: CASSLSPGGGPYNEQFF. CDR3 in DNA: TGTGCCAGCAGCTTATCCCCCGGGGGGGGCCCCTACAATGAGCAGTTCTTC.